This T cell receptor beta chain was sequenced in a study of blood T cells in healthy people across ages. Study-level points and caveats: Long-lived and aged donors differed, with more naive CD4+ cells and higher diversity in the long-lived.

A second PCR of 7 to 11 cycles used a sample-barcoded 5' primer and a J-beta primer mix. One entry per CDR3 protein, called by TCRdb with MiXCR from the 5' RACE reads. The repertoire includes approximately 1,700,000 distinct CDR3 sequences, around 42% of them detected once, and more than 20% sits in the top ten. Germline trimming cut 1 base from V and 7 bases from J; bases unmatched to any gene: 7. The CDR3 consists of 14 residues. Germline loops: CDR1 DFQATT, CDR2 SNEGSKA (reference sequence). This clonotype showed up many times. Its antigen is currently unknown. Sequencing used blood. The TCR comes from a human donor in good health. The rearrangement joins TRBV20-1 to TRBJ2-1; 7 nucleotides align to TRBD2. The CDR3 spells CSARVLLARNEQFF. The CDR3 DNA sequence: TGCAGTGCTAGAGTATTACTAGCGAGGAATGAGCAGTTCTTC.